Sequencing of this T cell receptor (beta chain) was carried out in a study of graft-versus-host responses after intestinal transplantation. In the study overall: Tacrolimus and steroids were given for two to three years to all recipients after anti-thymocyte globulin induction.

General study findings and limits: An association linked early post-transplant HvG declines with peak circulating GvH clone levels.

A remark on this clone: Its target is not known.

Trimming took 6 bases from V and 1 from J, leaving 15 bases between them. This CDR3 spans 16 amino acids. CDR1 and CDR2 from the germline V gene are SGHAT and FQNNGV. TCRdb keeps only in-frame clones here, not all; method: immunoSEQ multiplex PCR. The table shows 95,000 to 110,000 clones, with roughly 87% occurring only once. The sample was unstimulated CD4+ T cells sorted from spleen or lymph node cells, taken before intestinal transplant. This sequence originates from a human donor who received an intestinal transplant. The rearrangement joins TRBV11-2 to TRBJ2-2, with a tentative D call TRBD2 (6 bases). The CDR3 sequence: CASRSQVGGNTGELFF. DNA for the CDR3: TGTGCCAGCAGAAGCCAAGTGGGAGGGAACACCGGGGAGCTGTTTTTT.